These T cell receptor beta chains were read from a single sample in a study of shared clonotypes between healthy human individuals. Method: immunoSEQ multiplex PCR; TCRdb's copy keeps in-frame clones and lacks some. The sample holds roughly 2 million clones, approximately 95% seen once. The sample taken for sequencing was naive CD4+ T cells sorted from blood. All receptors come from a man younger than 30 in good health. CDR3s include the opening cysteine and the closing phenylalanine or tryptophan. D genes are given only for firm matches. The size field is filled for only some rows; it gives once, few, many or a size class.

>-|TRBJ1-1|TRBV5-6|-
CASSPGLGYTEAFF
TGTGCCAGCAGCCCCGGGCTGGGGTACACTGAAGCTTTCTTT
>-|TRBJ1-4|TRBV18|TRBD1
CASSPLQGYGEKLFF
TGTGCCAGCTCACCGTTACAGGGGTATGGAGAAAAACTGTTTTTT
>-|TRBJ2-1|TRBV7-9|-
CASSPTLNSYNEQFF
TGTGCCAGCAGTCCAACACTAAACTCCTACAATGAGCAGTTCTTC
>-|TRBJ1-1|TRBV18|-
CASSPREAQNTEAFF
TGTGCCAGCTCACCCCGGGAAGCCCAGAACACTGAAGCTTTCTTT
>-|TRBJ2-4|TRBV5-6|TRBD1
CASSLRGQGIAKNIQYF
TGTGCCAGCAGCTTAAGAGGACAGGGGATAGCCAAAAACATTCAGTACTTC
>-|TRBJ2-7|TRBV19|-
CASSRYSDHSYEQYF
TGTGCCAGTAGTAGGTACAGCGACCACTCCTACGAGCAGTACTTC
>-|TRBJ2-3|TRBV6-1|TRBD2
CASSEHPPGLAGGTDTQYF
TGTGCCAGCAGTGAACATCCGCCGGGACTAGCGGGGGGCACAGATACGCAGTATTTT
>-|TRBJ2-2|TRBV7-2|TRBD1
CASSPDRGSPGELFF
TGTGCCAGCAGCCCCGACAGGGGGTCTCCCGGGGAGCTGTTTTTT
>-|TRBJ2-3|TRBV7-2|-
CASSPLGLTDTQYF
TGTGCCAGCAGCCCTCTAGGACTAACAGATACGCAGTATTTT
>-|TRBJ1-1|TRBV10-2|-
CASSDGQTGNTEAFF
TGCGCCAGCAGTGATGGGCAGACCGGGAACACTGAAGCTTTCTTT
>-|TRBJ2-2|TRBV30|-
CAWRAQGTGELFF
TGTGCCTGGAGAGCACAGGGAACCGGGGAGCTGTTTTTT
>-|TRBJ1-2|TRBV4-1|TRBD1
CASSLPDRGPYGYTF
TGCGCCAGCAGCCTCCCCGACAGGGGGCCCTATGGCTACACCTTC
>-|TRBJ2-5|TRBV7-2|-
CASSTRPKPGAFGVTQYF
TGTGCCAGCAGCACACGACCGAAACCGGGGGCCTTCGGGGTGACCCAGTACTTC
>few|TRBJ1-6|TRBV10-3|-
CAITPNWDSPLHF
TGTGCCATCACCCCTAACTGGGATTCACCCCTCCACTTT
>-|TRBJ2-5|TRBV9|TRBD2
CASSVDAAGGETQYF
TGTGCCAGCAGCGTAGATGCAGCGGGAGGAGAGACCCAGTACTTC
>-|TRBJ2-1|TRBV5-1|TRBD1
CASSLGDRGNYNEQFF
TGCGCCAGCAGCTTGGGGGACAGGGGGAATTACAATGAGCAGTTCTTC
>-|TRBJ2-3|TRBV2|TRBD2
CASRGTSGGTTDTQYF
TGTGCCAGCAGGGGGACTAGCGGGGGGACCACAGATACGCAGTATTTT
>-|TRBJ1-1|TRBV6-5|-
CASSRTPGTEAFF
TGTGCCAGCAGCAGGACTCCGGGGACTGAAGCTTTCTTT
>-|TRBJ2-5|TRBV7-2|TRBD2
CASRSSGGVGETQYF
TGTGCCAGCAGATCTAGCGGGGGGGTCGGAGAGACCCAGTACTTC
>once|TRBJ2-3|TRBV9|-
CASSVAAGTDTQYF
TGTGCCAGCAGCGTAGCCGCGGGGACAGATACGCAGTATTTT
>-|TRBJ2-5|TRBV9|-
CASSVENSRETQYF
TGTGCCAGCAGCGTAGAAAATAGCAGGGAGACCCAGTACTTC
>once|TRBJ2-1|TRBV2|TRBD2
CASSLDAGGSYNEQFF
TGTGCCAGCAGCCTCGATGCGGGGGGCTCCTACAATGAGCAGTTCTTC
>-|TRBJ1-5|TRBV6-1|TRBD1
CASSDFPGQKSNQPQHF
TGTGCCAGCAGTGACTTTCCGGGACAGAAGAGCAATCAGCCCCAGCATTTT
>-|TRBJ1-6|TRBV19|-
CASSIESVSYNSPLHF
TGTGCCAGTAGTATCGAATCGGTCTCCTATAATTCACCCCTCCACTTT
>-|TRBJ2-7|TRBV29-1|-
CSVRRDRSYEQYF
TGCAGCGTACGACGGGACCGCTCCTACGAGCAGTACTTC
>-|TRBJ1-3|TRBV5-1|-
CASSPQTAGNTIYF
TGCGCCAGCAGCCCCCAGACAGCTGGAAACACCATATATTTT
>-|TRBJ2-2|TRBV10-1|-
CASRSGTGAGELFF
TGCGCCAGCAGGAGCGGCACCGGGGCCGGGGAGCTGTTTTTT
>-|TRBJ1-2|TRBV7-9|TRBD1
CASSLKPGTGDYGYTF
TGTGCCAGCAGCCTAAAACCGGGGACAGGGGACTATGGCTACACCTTC
>once|TRBJ2-1|TRBV20-1|-
CSATSRDEQFF
TGCAGTGCTACGAGCCGAGATGAGCAGTTCTTC
>-|TRBJ1-3|TRBV18|-
CASSPRLSADSGNTIYF
TGTGCCAGCTCACCAAGGCTCAGCGCCGACTCTGGAAACACCATATATTTT
>-|TRBJ1-5|TRBV2|-
CASSGGPGLQPQHF
TGTGCCAGCTCGGGGGGGCCAGGGCTCCAGCCCCAGCATTTT
>-|TRBJ1-1|TRBV6-6|TRBD1
CASSYLGQAENTEAFF
TGTGCCAGCAGTTACCTGGGACAGGCGGAGAACACTGAAGCTTTCTTT
>once|TRBJ2-7|TRBV4-1|TRBD1
CASSRFLGQAHEQYF
TGCGCCAGCAGCCGCTTTTTGGGACAGGCCCACGAGCAGTACTTC
>-|TRBJ1-6|TRBV6-5|-
CASREKVYSPLHF
TGTGCCAGCAGAGAGAAAGTGTATTCACCCCTCCACTTT
>-|TRBJ2-5|TRBV30|TRBD2
CAWRKKAGEETQYF
TGTGCCTGGAGGAAAAAGGCGGGAGAAGAGACCCAGTACTTC
>-|TRBJ1-5|TRBV6-1|-
CATSRDNQPQHF
TGTGCCACATCCAGGGATAATCAGCCCCAGCATTTT
>-|TRBJ1-4|TRBV4-2|-
CASSQGPETNEKLFF
TGTGCCAGCAGCCAAGGCCCCGAAACTAATGAAAAACTGTTTTTT
>-|TRBJ1-2|TRBV27|TRBD1
CASSGQGAKRVGYTF
TGTGCCAGCAGCGGACAGGGGGCGAAGAGGGTTGGCTACACCTTC
>-|TRBJ2-5|TRBV11-2|TRBD2
CASSPRLAEETQYF
TGTGCCAGCAGCCCAAGACTAGCGGAAGAGACCCAGTACTTC
>-|TRBJ1-4|TRBV7-9|-
CASSLGQFNEKLFF
TGTGCCAGCAGCTTAGGACAGTTTAATGAAAAACTGTTTTTT
>-|TRBJ1-6|TRBV7-3|-
CASSFDGGRSPLHF
TGTGCCAGCAGCTTCGACGGAGGTAGATCACCCCTCCACTTT
>-|TRBJ2-7|TRBV4-1|-
CASSQAVAVDLYEQYF
TGCGCCAGCAGCCAAGCCGTTGCGGTGGATCTCTACGAGCAGTACTTC
>-|TRBJ2-7|TRBV19|TRBD2
CANSGRRTSGPSLPYEQYF
TGTGCCAACTCCGGTCGTCGGACTAGCGGGCCTTCCCTACCCTACGAGCAGTACTTC
>-|TRBJ1-6|TRBV5-4|-
CASSLAGSIASPLHF
TGTGCCAGCAGCTTGGCCGGCAGTATAGCCTCACCCCTCCACTTT
>-|TRBJ1-5|TRBV5-6|-
CASSLRVDDYSNQPQHF
TGTGCCAGCAGCTTGCGTGTCGATGACTATAGCAATCAGCCCCAGCATTTT
>-|TRBJ1-6|TRBV6-1|-
CASSDRQPNSPLHF
TGTGCCAGCAGTGATCGGCAGCCTAATTCACCCCTCCACTTT
>-|TRBJ2-1|TRBV5-1|TRBD2
CASSSSTSGDINNEQFF
TGCGCCAGCAGCTCCTCGACTAGCGGGGACATCAACAATGAGCAGTTCTTC
>-|TRBJ1-5|TRBV11-2|TRBD1
CASSPGQYNQPQHF
TGTGCCAGCAGCCCGGGACAGTACAATCAGCCCCAGCATTTT
>-|TRBJ2-7|TRBV9|-
CASSVEEGEGIHEQYF
TGTGCCAGCAGCGTAGAAGAGGGGGAAGGGATCCACGAGCAGTACTTC